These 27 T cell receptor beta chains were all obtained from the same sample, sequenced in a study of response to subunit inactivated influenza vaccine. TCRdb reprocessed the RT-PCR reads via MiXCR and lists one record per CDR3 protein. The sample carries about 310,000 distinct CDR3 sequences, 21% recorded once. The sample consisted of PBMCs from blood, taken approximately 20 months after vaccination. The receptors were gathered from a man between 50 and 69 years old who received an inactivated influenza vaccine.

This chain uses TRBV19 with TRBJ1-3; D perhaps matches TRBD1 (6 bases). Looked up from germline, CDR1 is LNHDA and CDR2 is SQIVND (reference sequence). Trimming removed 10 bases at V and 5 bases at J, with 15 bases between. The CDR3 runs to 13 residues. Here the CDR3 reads CAISDRERNTIYF. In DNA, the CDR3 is TGTGCCATATCGGACAGAGAAAGAAACACCATATATTTT.

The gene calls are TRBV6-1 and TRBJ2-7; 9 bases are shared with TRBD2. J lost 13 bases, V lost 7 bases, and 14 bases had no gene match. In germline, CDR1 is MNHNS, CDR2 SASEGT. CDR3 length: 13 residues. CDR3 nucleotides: TGTGCCAGCACCCCCGGGGGTAGCGGGAGTTTATACTTC. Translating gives CASTPGGSGSLYF.

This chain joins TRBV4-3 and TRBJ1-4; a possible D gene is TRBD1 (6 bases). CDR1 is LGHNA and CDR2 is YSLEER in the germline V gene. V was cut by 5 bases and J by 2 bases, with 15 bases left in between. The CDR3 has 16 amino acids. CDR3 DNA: TGCGCCAGCAGCGTACACAGGGCTGCTACTAATGAAAAACTGTTTTTT. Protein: CASSVHRAATNEKLFF.

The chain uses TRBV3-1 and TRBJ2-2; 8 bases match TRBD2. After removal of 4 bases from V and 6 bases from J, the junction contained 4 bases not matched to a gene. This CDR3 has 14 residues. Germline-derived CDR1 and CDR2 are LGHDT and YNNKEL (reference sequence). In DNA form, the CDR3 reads TGTGCCAGCAGCCGTAGCGGGGCGGCCGGGGAGCTGTTTTTT. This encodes CASSRSGAAGELFF.

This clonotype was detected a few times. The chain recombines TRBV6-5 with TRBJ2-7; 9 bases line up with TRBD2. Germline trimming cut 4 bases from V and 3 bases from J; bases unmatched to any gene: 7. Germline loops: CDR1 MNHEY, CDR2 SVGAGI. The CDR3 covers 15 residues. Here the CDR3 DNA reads TGTGCCAGCAGTTGCCCGACTAGCGGCCTCTACGAGCAGTACTTC. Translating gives CASSCPTSGLYEQYF.

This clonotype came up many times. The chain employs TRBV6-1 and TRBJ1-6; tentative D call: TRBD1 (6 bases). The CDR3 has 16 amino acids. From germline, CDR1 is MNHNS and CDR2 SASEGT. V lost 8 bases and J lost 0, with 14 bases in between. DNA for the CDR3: TGTGCCAGCCGCGCAGGACAGCGCTCCTATAATTCACCCCTCCACTTT. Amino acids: CASRAGQRSYNSPLHF.

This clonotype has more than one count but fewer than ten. CDR3 region: CASSQTGANSPLHF. The DNA of the CDR3 is TGTGCCAGCAGCCAGACAGGAGCGAATTCACCCCTCCACTTT. The chain links TRBV3-1 to TRBJ1-6; tentatively, D is TRBD1 (6 bases). Between the trimmed V and J ends, which lost 3 bases and 7 bases, there was a span of 10 bases. Germline assignment: CDR1 LGHDT and CDR2 YNNKEL (reference sequence). The CDR3 contains 14 residues.

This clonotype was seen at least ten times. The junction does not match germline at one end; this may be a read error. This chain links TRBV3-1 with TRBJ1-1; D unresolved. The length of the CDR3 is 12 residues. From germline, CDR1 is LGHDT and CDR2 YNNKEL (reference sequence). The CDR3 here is CATSDINTEAFF. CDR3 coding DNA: TGTGCCACCAGCGACATAAACACTGAAGCTTTCTTT.

The CDR3 loop is CASKPGQGAGETQYF. CDR3 coding DNA: TGTGCCAGCAAACCGGGACAGGGGGCTGGAGAGACCCAGTACTTC. The rearrangement links TRBV2 to TRBJ2-5, with 12 bases matching TRBD1. Germline CDR1 and CDR2: SNHLY and FYNNEI. V dropped 7 bases and J dropped 4; count of bases not matched to a gene: 7. This CDR3 is built from 15 residues.

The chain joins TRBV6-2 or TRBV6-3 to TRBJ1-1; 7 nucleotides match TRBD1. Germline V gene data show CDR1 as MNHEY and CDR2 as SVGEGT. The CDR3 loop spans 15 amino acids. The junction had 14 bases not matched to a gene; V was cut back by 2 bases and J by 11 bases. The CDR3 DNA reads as TGTGCCAGCAGTTACCCCGGGACAGCTCTAACGTTGGCTTTCTTT. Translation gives CASSYPGTALTLAFF.

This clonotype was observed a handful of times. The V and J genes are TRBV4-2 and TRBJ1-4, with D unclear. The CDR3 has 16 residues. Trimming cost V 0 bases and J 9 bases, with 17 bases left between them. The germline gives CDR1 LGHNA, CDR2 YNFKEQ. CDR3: CASSQDLNFGGKKLFF. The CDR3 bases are TGTGCCAGCAGCCAAGATTTAAACTTCGGTGGGAAAAAACTGTTTTTT.

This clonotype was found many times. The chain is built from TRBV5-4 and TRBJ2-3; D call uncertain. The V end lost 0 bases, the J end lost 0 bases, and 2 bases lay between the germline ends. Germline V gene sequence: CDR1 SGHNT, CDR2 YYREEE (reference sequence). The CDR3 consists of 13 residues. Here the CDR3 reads CASSLGSTDTQYF. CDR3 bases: TGTGCCAGCAGCTTGGGTAGCACAGATACGCAGTATTTT.

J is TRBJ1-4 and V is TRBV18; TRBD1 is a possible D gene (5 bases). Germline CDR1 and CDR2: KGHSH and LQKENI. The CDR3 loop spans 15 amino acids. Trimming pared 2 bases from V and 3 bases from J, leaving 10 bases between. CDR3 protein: CASSPRDGPNEKLFF. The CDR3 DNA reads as TGTGCCAGCTCACCAAGGGACGGACCTAATGAAAAACTGTTTTTT.

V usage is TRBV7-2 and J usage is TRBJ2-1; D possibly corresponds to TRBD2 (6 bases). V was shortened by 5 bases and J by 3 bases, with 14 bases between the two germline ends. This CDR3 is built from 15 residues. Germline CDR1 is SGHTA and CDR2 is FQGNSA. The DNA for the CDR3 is TGTGCCAGCAGCCCTCTGGCGGGAATCTACAATGAGCAGTTCTTC. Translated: CASSPLAGIYNEQFF.

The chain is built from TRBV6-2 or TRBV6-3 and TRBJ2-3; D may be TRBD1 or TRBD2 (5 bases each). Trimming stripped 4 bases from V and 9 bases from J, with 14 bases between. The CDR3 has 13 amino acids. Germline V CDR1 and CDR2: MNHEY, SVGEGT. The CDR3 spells CASSWNSRGTQYF. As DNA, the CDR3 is TGTGCCAGCAGTTGGAACAGTCGGGGCACGCAGTATTTT.

DNA for the CDR3: TGTGCCAGCAGCGGTTCAGGGTCGAAAGGCGAGCAGTTCTTC. Translated: CASSGSGSKGEQFF. This rearrangement joins TRBV12-3 or TRBV12-4 to TRBJ2-1, with D maybe TRBD1 (5 bases). The CDR3 contains 14 residues. V lost 6 bases to trimming and J lost 10 bases, with 19 bases between them.

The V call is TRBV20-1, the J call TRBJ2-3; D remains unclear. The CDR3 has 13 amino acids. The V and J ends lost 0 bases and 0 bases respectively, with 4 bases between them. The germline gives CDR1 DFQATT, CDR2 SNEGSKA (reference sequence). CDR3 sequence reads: CSARDGSTDTQYF. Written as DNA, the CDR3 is TGCAGTGCTAGAGATGGGAGCACAGATACGCAGTATTTT.

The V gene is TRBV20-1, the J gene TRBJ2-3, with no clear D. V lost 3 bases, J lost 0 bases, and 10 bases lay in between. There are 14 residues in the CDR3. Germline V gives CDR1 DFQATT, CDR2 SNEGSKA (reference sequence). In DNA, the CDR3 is TGCAGTGCTAGGACCTTGAGTAGCACAGATACGCAGTATTTT. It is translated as CSARTLSSTDTQYF.

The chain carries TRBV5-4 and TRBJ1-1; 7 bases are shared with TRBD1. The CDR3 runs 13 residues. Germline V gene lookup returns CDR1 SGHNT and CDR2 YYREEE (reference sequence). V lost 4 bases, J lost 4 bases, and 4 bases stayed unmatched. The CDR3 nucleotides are TGTGCCAGCAGCGCCTGGACAGGCACTGAAGCTTTCTTT. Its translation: CASSAWTGTEAFF.

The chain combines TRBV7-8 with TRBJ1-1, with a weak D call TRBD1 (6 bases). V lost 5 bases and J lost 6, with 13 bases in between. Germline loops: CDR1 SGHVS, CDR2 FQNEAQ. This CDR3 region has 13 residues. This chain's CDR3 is CASSLRGFSEAFF. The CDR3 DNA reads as TGTGCCAGCAGCCTCAGGGGTTTCTCTGAAGCTTTCTTT. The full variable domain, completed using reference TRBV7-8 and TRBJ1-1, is GAGVSQSPRYKVAKRGQDVALRCDPISGHVSLFWYQQALGQGPEFLTYFQNEAQLDKSGLPSDRFFAERPEGSVSTLKIQRTQQEDSAVYLCASSLRGFSEAFFGQGTRLTVV.

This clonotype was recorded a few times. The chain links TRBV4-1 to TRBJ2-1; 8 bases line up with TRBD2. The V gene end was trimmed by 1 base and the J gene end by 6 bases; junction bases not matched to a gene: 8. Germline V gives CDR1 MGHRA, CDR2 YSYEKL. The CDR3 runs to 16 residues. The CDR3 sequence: CASSQAGTRLGNEQFF. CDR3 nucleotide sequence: TGCGCCAGCAGCCAAGCAGGGACTAGACTTGGCAATGAGCAGTTCTTC.

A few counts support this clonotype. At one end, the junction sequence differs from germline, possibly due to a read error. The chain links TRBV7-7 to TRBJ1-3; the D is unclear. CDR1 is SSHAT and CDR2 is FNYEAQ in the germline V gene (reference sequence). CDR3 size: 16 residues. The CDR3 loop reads CASSSRLRRAGNTIYF. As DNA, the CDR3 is TGTGCTAGCAGCAGCCGATTAAGGAGAGCTGGAAACACCATATATTTT.

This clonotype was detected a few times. CDR3 coding DNA: TGCAGCGTTGTATCTAGCGGGAGTTCCTACGAGCAGTACTTC. It is translated as CSVVSSGSSYEQYF. V and J are TRBV29-1 and TRBJ2-7, with TRBD2 identical over 10 bases. The CDR3 has 14 amino acids. Germline V gene lookup returns CDR1 SQVTM and CDR2 ANQGSEA. With V trimmed by 4 bases and J by 1 base, 4 bases remained unmatched.

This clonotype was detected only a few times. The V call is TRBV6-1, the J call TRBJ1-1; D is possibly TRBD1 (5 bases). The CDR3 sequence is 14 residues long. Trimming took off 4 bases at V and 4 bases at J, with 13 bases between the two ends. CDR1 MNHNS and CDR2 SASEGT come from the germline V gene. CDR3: CASSAERGSTEAFF. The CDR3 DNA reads TGTGCCAGCAGTGCGGAACGGGGGAGCACTGAAGCTTTCTTT.

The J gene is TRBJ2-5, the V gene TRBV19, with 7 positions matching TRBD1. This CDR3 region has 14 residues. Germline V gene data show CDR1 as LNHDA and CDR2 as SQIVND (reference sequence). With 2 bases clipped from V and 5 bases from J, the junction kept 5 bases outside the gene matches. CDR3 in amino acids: CASSIRGLSETQYF. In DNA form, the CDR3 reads TGTGCCAGTAGTATAAGGGGGCTATCGGAGACCCAGTACTTC.

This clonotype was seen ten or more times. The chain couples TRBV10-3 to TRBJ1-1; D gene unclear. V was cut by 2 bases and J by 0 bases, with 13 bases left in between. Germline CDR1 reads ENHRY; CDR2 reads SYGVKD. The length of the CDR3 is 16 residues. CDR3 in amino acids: CAISEGSRSLNTEAFF. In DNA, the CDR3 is TGTGCCATCAGTGAGGGGAGCAGAAGCCTGAACACTGAAGCTTTCTTT.

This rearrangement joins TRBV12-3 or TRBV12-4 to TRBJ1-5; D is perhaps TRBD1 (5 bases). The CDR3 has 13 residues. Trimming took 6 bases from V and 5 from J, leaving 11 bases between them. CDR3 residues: CASRKGGDQPQHF. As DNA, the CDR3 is TGTGCCAGCAGAAAGGGAGGGGATCAGCCCCAGCATTTT.